Presented here are 21 T cell receptor beta chains from one specimen sequenced in a study of blood T cells in healthy people across ages. A J-beta primer mix and a sample-barcoded 5' primer were used in a second PCR of about 7 to 11 cycles. TCRdb itself ran the 5' RACE reads through MiXCR, one entry per CDR3 protein. The data show some 930,000 distinct CDR3 sequences, just under 30% seen once. In addition, the sample was reused for a study of T cells of mothers and their children.

The sequenced sample was blood. Source of these receptors: a woman aged 40 to 50 in good health.

This chain links TRBV28 with TRBJ1-6; TRBD1 matches 7 bases. Germline values: CDR1 MDHEN, CDR2 SYDVKM. This CDR3 spans 14 amino acids. Trimming at V came to 6 bases and at J to 9 bases, leaving 8 bases not matched to a gene. The DNA of the CDR3 is TGTGCCAGCAGCCGGGACAGTAGAGGTTCACCCCTCCACTTT. It encodes CASSRDSRGSPLHF.

This chain connects TRBV7-2 to TRBJ2-1; 11 bases align to TRBD2. This CDR3 spans 16 amino acids. Germline-derived CDR1 and CDR2 are SGHTA and FQGNSA. Trimming at V came to 4 bases and at J to 6 bases, leaving 8 bases not matched to a gene. The DNA for the CDR3 is TGTGCCAGCAGCTCCAGGGGGACTAGCGGCTCCAATGAGCAGTTCTTC. It encodes CASSSRGTSGSNEQFF.

As for this clonotype: It may be a read error: a sequence one base away is much more abundant. The chain recombines TRBV6-2 or TRBV6-3 with TRBJ2-7, with a weak D call TRBD1 (5 bases). Trimming stripped 5 bases from V and 0 bases from J, with 23 bases between. The CDR3 extends over 18 amino acids. The germline V gene encodes CDR1 MNHEY and CDR2 SVGEGT. The CDR3: CASSHQGASMSSSYEQYF. CDR3 DNA sequence: TGTGCCAGCAGTCACCAGGGCGCGAGTATGTCCTCCTCCTACGAGCAGTACTTC.

This chain connects TRBV5-1 to TRBJ1-4; 9 nucleotides line up with TRBD1. Trimming removed 3 bases from V and 5 bases from J; junction bases left unmatched: 8. The CDR3 runs to 16 residues. The V gene's germline CDR1 is SGHRS and CDR2 YFSETQ. The DNA of the CDR3 is TGCGCCAGCAGCTCTACGGGACAGGGAGGAAATGAAAAACTGTTTTTT. It codes for CASSSTGQGGNEKLFF. Filled out from reference TRBV5-1 and TRBJ1-4, the complete variable domain reads KAGVTQTPRYLIKTRGQQVTLSCSPISGHRSVSWYQQTPGQGLQFLFEYFSETQRNKGNFPGRFSGRQFSNSRSEMNVSTLELGDSALYLCASSSTGQGGNEKLFFGSGTQLSVL.

Many counts were recorded for this clonotype. The chain employs TRBV6-4 and TRBJ2-1, with D perhaps TRBD1 (6 bases). The CDR3 consists of 14 residues. Deletions cut 2 bases from V and 6 bases from J, with 11 bases between. Germline loops: CDR1 MRHNA, CDR2 SNTAGT. The CDR3, as DNA: TGTGCCAGCAGTGACGGGGAAGGGGGCAATGAGCAGTTCTTC. Its translation: CASSDGEGGNEQFF.

This clonotype was detected ten times or more. The chain links TRBV7-2 to TRBJ1-5; unclear D gene. The ends were cut back, 1 base at V and 7 bases at J, with 11 bases in the middle. Looked up from germline, CDR1 is SGHTA and CDR2 is FQGNSA. This CDR3 contains 14 residues. The CDR3 reads CASSLGTDYQPQHF. The CDR3 DNA is TGTGCCAGCAGCTTAGGGACTGATTACCAGCCCCAGCATTTT.

This clonotype was picked up a small number of times. The rearrangement joins TRBV27 to TRBJ1-2, with TRBD1 as a possible D gene (5 bases). V was shortened by 6 bases and J by 7 bases, with 18 bases between the two germline ends. The germline V gene has CDR1 MNHEY and CDR2 SMNVEV (reference sequence). The CDR3 consists of 14 residues. CDR3 nucleotides: TGTGCCAGCAGCTCAATTCAGGGTACTAGTGGCTACACCTTC. It translates to CASSSIQGTSGYTF.

The V and J genes are TRBV5-6 and TRBJ1-6, with D possibly matching TRBD1 (5 bases). Trimming cost V 4 bases and J 8 bases, with 22 bases left between them. This CDR3 has 17 residues. CDR1 and CDR2 from the germline V gene are SGHDT and YYEEEE. In DNA, the CDR3 is TGTGCCAGCAGCCCCCGCCTGGCAGGGTTGGGTGATTCACCCCTCCACTTT. Translated, it gives CASSPRLAGLGDSPLHF.

The J gene is TRBJ2-7, the V gene TRBV10-3; either TRBD1 or TRBD2 may fit D (5 bases each). V was cut by 6 bases and J by 3 bases, with 15 bases left in between. Looked up from germline, CDR1 is ENHRY and CDR2 is SYGVKD. CDR3 length: 14 amino acids. CDR3 residues: CAISPRGFRYEQYF. The CDR3 nucleotides are TGTGCCATCAGCCCCCGGGGCTTCCGCTACGAGCAGTACTTC.

The rearrangement uses TRBV24-1 and TRBJ2-5; 11 bases line up with TRBD1. Germline V gene lookup returns CDR1 KGHDR and CDR2 SFDVKD. This CDR3 is built from 16 residues. V trimming: 3 bases; J trimming: 2 bases; junction bases outside the gene matches: 4. The DNA of the CDR3 is TGTGCCACCAGTGATGCGGGACAGGGGGATCAAGAGACCCAGTACTTC. As protein: CATSDAGQGDQETQYF.

Regarding this clonotype: A read error is possible here, since a much larger clone lies one base away. The V gene is TRBV29-1, the J gene TRBJ2-1; D might be TRBD1 or TRBD2, each matching 5 bases. The CDR3 sequence is 13 residues long. Germline CDR1 and CDR2: SQVTM and ANQGSEA. The CDR3 DNA reads as TGCAGCGTTGAGGGACGGCGATACAATAAGCAGTTCTTC. It encodes CSVEGRRYNKQFF.

The rearrangement joins TRBV20-1 to TRBJ2-4; perhaps TRBD2 as D (7 bases). This CDR3 has 15 residues. The germline CDR1 and CDR2 sequences are DFQATT and SNEGSKA (reference sequence). V dropped 6 bases and J dropped 0 bases, with 15 bases sitting between them. CDR3 amino acids: CSALTGGSAKNIQYF. The CDR3 coding sequence is TGCAGTGCCCTAACGGGGGGCTCAGCCAAAAACATTCAGTACTTC.

This clonotype has only one observation. This chain connects TRBV29-1 to TRBJ1-2, with D tentatively TRBD1 (6 bases). With 4 bases removed from V and 3 bases from J, the gap between germline ends came to 15 bases. The CDR3 has 14 amino acids. Germline V gives CDR1 SQVTM, CDR2 ANQGSEA. The CDR3 sequence: CSVAVSGADYGYTF. In nucleotides, the CDR3 is TGCAGCGTTGCAGTATCGGGGGCTGACTATGGCTACACCTTC.

This clonotype was detected many times. The V and J genes are TRBV7-2 and TRBJ2-5; 11 bases are a match to TRBD2. The CDR3 sequence is 17 residues long. V shed 5 bases, J shed 5 bases, and the junction held 13 bases outside the gene matches. Germline lookup yields CDR1 SGHTA and CDR2 FQGNSA. CDR3: CASSLLILAGGSETQYF. CDR3 nucleotide sequence: TGTGCCAGCAGCCTTCTAATTCTAGCGGGGGGTTCGGAGACCCAGTACTTC.

The chain joins TRBV12-3 or TRBV12-4 to TRBJ1-2, with a possible D match to TRBD1 (5 bases). Trimming took 2 bases from V and 8 from J, leaving 18 bases between them. The CDR3 spans 15 residues. CDR3 residues: CASSLSGRGEGGYTF. The CDR3 DNA reads TGTGCCAGCAGTTTATCTGGGAGGGGAGAAGGAGGCTACACCTTC.

This clonotype was recorded many times. The V and J genes are TRBV6-5 and TRBJ2-1; 12 bases match TRBD2. The germline V gene encodes CDR1 MNHEY and CDR2 SVGAGI. The CDR3 totals 14 residues. V dropped 4 bases and J dropped 6; count of bases not matched to a gene: 1. CDR3 coding DNA: TGTGCCAGCAGTTGGGGACTAGCGGGCAATGAGCAGTTCTTC. Its translation: CASSWGLAGNEQFF.

There are many counts of this clonotype. The chain is built from TRBV20-1 and TRBJ1-2; D possibly corresponds to TRBD1 (6 bases). CDR1 DFQATT and CDR2 SNEGSKA come from the germline V gene (reference sequence). Between the trimmed V and J ends, which lost 5 bases and 8 bases, there was a span of 24 bases. The CDR3 spans 15 residues. For the CDR3, the DNA is TGCAGTGCTCCCGTCTACAGGGATGCTGTGTACGGCTACACCTTC. Protein sequence: CSAPVYRDAVYGYTF.

The sample holds one count of this clonotype. The V gene is TRBV28, the J gene TRBJ2-7; maybe TRBD2 (6 bases). V was cut by 7 bases and J by 2 bases, with 15 bases left in between. The CDR3 spans 14 residues. Germline V gives CDR1 MDHEN, CDR2 SYDVKM. The CDR3 nucleotides are TGTGCCAGCACCACGGGGGACGGCCCCTACGAGCAGTACTTC. Its protein is CASTTGDGPYEQYF.

This clonotype was seen ten or more times. V gene TRBV5-1 combines with J gene TRBJ2-5, with D unclear. With 4 bases removed from V and 0 bases from J, the gap between germline ends came to 7 bases. The CDR3 runs to 13 residues. Looked up from germline, CDR1 is SGHRS and CDR2 is YFSETQ. CDR3 residues: CASSGMDQETQYF. The CDR3 DNA sequence: TGCGCCAGCAGCGGGATGGACCAAGAGACCCAGTACTTC. Full variable domain (rest looked up from reference TRBV5-1 and TRBJ2-5): KAGVTQTPRYLIKTRGQQVTLSCSPISGHRSVSWYQQTPGQGLQFLFEYFSETQRNKGNFPGRFSGRQFSNSRSEMNVSTLELGDSALYLCASSGMDQETQYFGPGTRLLVL.

This clonotype was observed many times. This chain uses TRBV5-1 with TRBJ2-7; no firm D call. The CDR3 loop spans 13 amino acids. Germline V gene data show CDR1 as SGHRS and CDR2 as YFSETQ. The V end was cut by 0 bases, the J end by 2 bases, with 6 bases between. This CDR3 reads CASSLARPYEQYF. The CDR3 DNA sequence: TGCGCCAGCAGCTTGGCGCGGCCCTACGAGCAGTACTTC.

J is TRBJ1-1 and V is TRBV3-1, with a weak D call TRBD1 (5 bases). In germline, CDR1 is LGHDT, CDR2 YNNKEL (reference sequence). The V gene lost 7 bases and the J gene lost 4 bases, with 13 bases spanning the gap. The CDR3 sequence is 13 residues long. The CDR3 DNA sequence: TGTGCCAGCATCAGCGGGCAGGGCACTGAAGCTTTCTTT. Translated: CASISGQGTEAFF.